This T cell receptor beta chain is from a study of cytomegalovirus exposure and HLA in healthy donors. Broader study findings: Presence/absence comparisons presumed near-even sequencing depth among donors. TCR beta V segments were, for the most part, productive about 87% or about 30% of the time in an earlier analysis.

Germline values: CDR1 SNHLY, CDR2 FYNNEI. Between the trimmed V and J ends, which lost 3 bases and 8 bases, there was a span of 13 bases. This CDR3 has 13 amino acids. In the case of this clone: The antigen remains unidentified.

PCR involved 60 Vbeta and 13 Jbeta primers. The protocol was immunoSEQ multiplex PCR, while the TCRdb copy is restricted to in-frame clones and leaves out a portion. The sample lists about 130,000 clones; about 85% were seen once. Healthy bone marrow donors made up the cohort. V and J are TRBV2 and TRBJ1-1; unclear D gene. The receptor was derived from a boy younger than 18 in good health and CMV-seronegative. The sequenced sample consisted of PBMCs. CDR3 in amino acids: CASSDTRVSEAFF. The CDR3 bases are TGTGCCAGCAGTGATACGAGGGTATCGGAAGCTTTCTTT.